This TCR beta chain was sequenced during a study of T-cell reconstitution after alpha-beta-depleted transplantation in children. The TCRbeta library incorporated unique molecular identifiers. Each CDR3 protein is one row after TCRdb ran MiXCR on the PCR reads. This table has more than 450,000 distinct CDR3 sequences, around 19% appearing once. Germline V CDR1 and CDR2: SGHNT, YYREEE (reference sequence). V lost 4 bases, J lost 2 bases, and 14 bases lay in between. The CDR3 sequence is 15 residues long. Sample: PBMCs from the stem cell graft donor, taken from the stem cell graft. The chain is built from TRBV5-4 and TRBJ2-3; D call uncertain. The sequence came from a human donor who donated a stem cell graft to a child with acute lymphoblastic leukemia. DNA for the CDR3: TGTGCCAGCAGCCCGGCCTGGCGGCTCACAGATACGCAGTATTTT. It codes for CASSPAWRLTDTQYF.